The 13 T cell receptor beta chains listed next were all sequenced from one sample in a study of control samples from healthy donors and cancer patients. The data were produced by immunoSEQ multiplex PCR, yet TCRdb's version contains in-frame clones alone and is incomplete. In the table there are about 120,000 clones, approximately 90% of which are singletons. Sequencing was done on a sample of blood. Receptors originate from a man aged 30-40 years in good health.

The CDR3 DNA reads as TGTGCCAGTAGTACAAACTCGGGGGAGATTAAGCATCAGTTCTTC. It codes for CASSTNSGEIKHQFF. The rearrangement links TRBV19 to TRBJ2-1; TRBD2 might be the D (6 bases). V dropped 4 bases and J dropped 13 bases, with 23 bases sitting between them. The CDR3 runs 15 residues. The V gene's germline CDR1 is LNHDA and CDR2 SQIVND (reference sequence).

The CDR3 nucleotides are TGCGCCAGCAGCCAGACAGGGATTGGTGAAAAACTGTTTTTT. Encoded protein: CASSQTGIGEKLFF. The V and J genes are TRBV5-1 and TRBJ1-4, with 7 positions matching TRBD1. V shed 4 bases and J 7 bases; nucleotides not matched to a gene: 7. This CDR3 spans 14 amino acids. CDR1 SGHRS and CDR2 YFSETQ come from the germline V gene.

This chain uses TRBV11-3 with TRBJ1-6; tentative D call: TRBD1 (5 bases). The CDR3 sequence is 19 residues long. Trimming took 5 bases from V and 6 from J, leaving 26 bases between them. Germline values: CDR1 SGHNT, CDR2 YENEEA. The CDR3 region is CASSAWGPSLGVGNSPLHF. CDR3 nucleotide sequence: TGTGCCAGCAGCGCGTGGGGACCGTCGTTGGGGGTGGGTAATTCACCCCTCCACTTT.

The V and J genes are TRBV18 and TRBJ1-3; TRBD1 might be the D (5 bases). Germline CDR1 reads KGHSH; CDR2 reads LQKENI. The CDR3 runs to 14 residues. The V and J ends lost 3 bases and 2 bases respectively, with 8 bases between them. The CDR3 nucleotides read TGTGCCAGCTCACCGACAGAAGCTGGAAACACCATATATTTT. Translating gives CASSPTEAGNTIYF.

The rearrangement joins TRBV7-2 to TRBJ2-2; D may be TRBD2 (5 bases). Trimming left V 1 base short and J 5 bases short, with 11 bases between. Germline V gene sequence: CDR1 SGHTA, CDR2 FQGNSA. The CDR3 runs to 15 residues. The CDR3 here is CASSLVQPGTGELFF. The CDR3 DNA reads as TGTGCCAGCAGCTTAGTACAGCCGGGGACCGGGGAGCTGTTTTTT.

The chain couples TRBV9 to TRBJ2-1; the match to TRBD2 covers 12 bases. Germline-derived CDR1 and CDR2 are SGDLS and YYNGEE. CDR3 size: 15 residues. J gave up 7 bases and V 3 bases, and 5 bases lay outside the gene matches. CDR3 amino acids: CASSGGLAGRNEQFF. The CDR3, as DNA: TGTGCCAGCAGCGGGGGACTAGCGGGTAGAAATGAGCAGTTCTTC. Combining the CDR3 with reference TRBV9 and TRBJ2-1 gives the whole variable domain DSGVTQTPKHLITATGQRVTLRCSPRSGDLSVYWYQQSLDQGLQFLIQYYNGEERAKGNILERFSAQQFPDLHSELNLSSLELGDSALYFCASSGGLAGRNEQFFGPGTRLTVL.

V gene TRBV3-1 (or the pseudogene TRBV3-2) combines with J gene TRBJ2-6, with 9 bases aligning to TRBD1. Germline lookup yields CDR1 LGHDT and CDR2 YNNKEL (reference sequence). The J segment lost 2 bases and the V segment lost 7 bases, leaving 3 bases of the junction unmatched. The CDR3 runs 15 residues. CDR3 nucleotides: TGTGCCAGCACCCGGGACAGGGCTGGGGCCAACGTCCTGACTTTC. It encodes CASTRDRAGANVLTF.

The V gene is TRBV7-2, the J gene TRBJ2-2; TRBD1 matches at 7 bases. V dropped 1 base and J dropped 6; count of bases not matched to a gene: 5. The CDR3 sequence is 15 residues long. Germline V lookup: CDR1 SGHTA, CDR2 FQGNSA. The CDR3 sequence: CASSLDRGAAGELFF. As DNA, the CDR3 is TGTGCCAGCAGCTTAGACAGGGGAGCGGCCGGGGAGCTGTTTTTT.

The chain recombines TRBV6-5 with TRBJ1-2, with TRBD1 matching over 8 bases. This CDR3 has 13 amino acids. The germline V gene has CDR1 MNHEY and CDR2 SVGAGI. The ends lost 10 bases at V and 3 bases at J; junction bases unmatched: 7. The CDR3 region is CATILQGDYGYTF. The CDR3 DNA follows: TGTGCCACGATCCTACAGGGGGACTATGGCTACACCTTC.

The chain uses TRBV3-1 (or the pseudogene TRBV3-2) and TRBJ1-1; D ambiguous. V gave up 4 bases and J gave up 0 bases, with 9 bases separating them. The CDR3 loop spans 14 amino acids. Germline V gene data show CDR1 as LGHDT and CDR2 as YNNKEL (reference sequence). This CDR3 reads CASSPLGMNTEAFF. The CDR3 DNA reads TGTGCCAGCAGCCCTCTTGGGATGAACACTGAAGCTTTCTTT.

The chain employs TRBV6-5 and TRBJ1-5; D call uncertain. Germline V gene data show CDR1 as MNHEY and CDR2 as SVGAGI. V was cut by 7 bases and J by 2 bases, with 15 bases left in between. The CDR3 is 15 residues long. Here the CDR3 DNA reads TGTGCCAGCATAAATTCCGGGATTGGCAATCAGCCCCAGCATTTT. Amino acids: CASINSGIGNQPQHF.

The chain recombines TRBV10-3 with TRBJ1-2; D gene uncertain. Germline lookup yields CDR1 ENHRY and CDR2 SYGVKD. CDR3 length: 12 amino acids. Deletions cut 7 bases from V and 7 bases from J, with 13 bases between. CDR3 bases: TGTGCCATCAAGGGCAGGTCGGCTGGCTACACCTTC. This encodes CAIKGRSAGYTF.

The chain uses TRBV7-3 and TRBJ2-2, with 8 bases that match TRBD1. V lost 4 bases and J lost 5; bases outside the gene matches: 6. CDR3 length: 15 residues. Germline assignment: CDR1 SGHTA and CDR2 FQGTGA. The CDR3 DNA is TGTGCCAGCAGCTCCGGGGGACAGGCTACCGGGGAGCTGTTTTTT. Protein sequence: CASSSGGQATGELFF.